This entry concerns a single T cell receptor beta chain. The antigen it binds to is not known. No quality values exist for individual bases; no much larger clone is one base distant. From cysteine to phenylalanine, the CDR3 is 15 amino acids long. Just CDR3 DNA is preserved here, 45 bases in frame from base 1. V is reduced by 6 bases and J by 7 bases, leaving a spacing of 16 bases between them. The germline V gene gives CDR1 as MNHEY and CDR2 as SVGEGT. Library generation was performed with the immunoSEQ multiplex PCR assay. In its TCRdb copy, this immuneACCESS table keeps in-frame sequences only and misses some clones. Where compared with another copy, unresolved V genes explain less than half of these, and the others have no known cause. Recorded for this sample are about 120,000 clones; 89% of them occurred a single time. The ten largest make up 30% to 50% of the sample. The sample comes from a study of control samples from healthy donors and cancer patients (TCRdb year 2020).

Sequenced: blood. The TCR was taken from a middle-aged man in good health. Recombination joined TRBV6-2 or TRBV6-3 with TRBJ1-6, with the D gene call left open. The nucleotide sequence reads TGTGCCAGCAGCCCCACCTCTTTTGTGAATTCACCCCTCCACTTT. Translated, it gives CASSPTSFVNSPLHF.